This TCR beta chain stems from a study of blood T cells in healthy people across ages. Study as a whole: About one barcoded beta molecule was captured per two T cells (by template switching).

The donors, all healthy, were Caucasians living in Russia, aged about 6 to 95. Every donor provided 9.5 to 10 milliliters of peripheral blood. Looked up from germline, CDR1 is SGHDT and CDR2 is YYEEEE. CDR3 length: 14 amino acids. Trimming took off 2 bases at V and 6 bases at J, with 13 bases between the two ends. The authors ran a second PCR of about 7 to 11 cycles using a sample-barcoded 5' primer and a J-beta primer mix. TCRdb re-called the 5' RACE reads with MiXCR, one entry per CDR3 protein. The sample contains over a million distinct CDR3 sequences, 35% to 55% of which appear only once. The chain is built from TRBV5-6 and TRBJ2-3, with TRBD1 as a possible D gene (6 bases). Source material: blood. This TCR came from a woman aged 55-70 years in good health. CDR3 DNA: TGTGCCAGCAGCTTTGGGACAACGGGGGATACGCAGTATTTT. Translated: CASSFGTTGDTQYF.